The 32 T cell receptor beta chains presented below share a single source sample, sequenced in a study of blood T cells in healthy people across ages. For the second PCR, which ran for roughly 7 to 11 cycles, a sample-barcoded 5' primer and a J-beta primer mix were used. TCRdb fed the 5' RACE reads into MiXCR, producing one record per CDR3 protein. The table records fewer than 2 million distinct CDR3 sequences, about 39% of them present only once. The sequenced sample was blood. The origin of the receptors is a human donor in good health.

CDR3 coding DNA: TGCAGTGCTCGCAGGGTCCCTGAAGCTTTCTTT. Translated, it gives CSARRVPEAFF. The chain uses TRBV20-1 and TRBJ1-1; TRBD1 might be the D (5 bases). Trimming took off 5 bases at V and 6 bases at J, with 10 bases between the two ends. The CDR3 is 11 amino acids. Germline CDR1 is DFQATT and CDR2 is SNEGSKA (reference sequence).

This clonotype occurred a few times. J is TRBJ1-2 and V is TRBV5-1; D is possibly TRBD1 (6 bases). Trimming cost V 0 bases and J 8 bases, with 14 bases left between them. The germline V gene encodes CDR1 SGHRS and CDR2 YFSETQ. This CDR3 comprises 14 residues. As DNA, the CDR3 is TGCGCCAGCAGCTTGGAGGGGGGGGCGCTCGGCTACACCTTC. Translating it yields CASSLEGGALGYTF.

The chain is built from TRBV27 and TRBJ2-3; perhaps D is TRBD1 or TRBD2 (5 bases each). Germline values: CDR1 MNHEY, CDR2 SMNVEV (reference sequence). The CDR3 extends over 14 amino acids. Trimming took 0 bases from V and 4 from J, leaving 8 bases between them. The DNA of the CDR3 is TGTGCCAGCAGTTTATCGGGGGTCCCAGATACGCAGTATTTT. It translates to CASSLSGVPDTQYF.

The chain recombines TRBV3-1 with TRBJ2-5; D may be TRBD1 (6 bases). Looked up from germline, CDR1 is LGHDT and CDR2 is YNNKEL (reference sequence). This CDR3 comprises 16 residues. Trimming removed 1 base at V and 5 bases at J, with 17 bases between. The CDR3 nucleotides are TGTGCCAGCAGCCAAGCCCCCGCAGGGGTGAGGGAGACCCAGTACTTC. Amino acids: CASSQAPAGVRETQYF.

On this clonotype itself: The junction departs from germline at one end; a sequencing error may be responsible. The chain carries TRBV9 and TRBJ2-3, with D possibly called TRBD1 or TRBD2 (6 bases each). The CDR3 is 16 residues long. The germline gives CDR1 SGDLS, CDR2 YYNGEE. The CDR3 nucleotides read TGTGCCAGTAGCGTAGGATCGGGGGCTATCACAGGTACGCAGTATTTT. It translates to CASSVGSGAITGTQYF.

Comments on this clonotype: Mismatch with germline at one junction end may stem from a read error. The chain is built from TRBV4-3 and TRBJ2-1; the match to TRBD2 covers 7 bases. This CDR3 region has 14 residues. The germline CDR1 and CDR2 sequences are LGHNA and YSLEER. DNA for the CDR3: TGCGCCAGCAGCCAAGGTGGGGGGGGAAATGAGCCGTTCTTC. Its protein product is CASSQGGGGNEPFF.

The chain carries TRBV4-1 and TRBJ2-5, with D perhaps being TRBD1 or TRBD2 (5 bases each). V lost 0 bases and J lost 11, with 13 bases in between. The germline gives CDR1 MGHRA, CDR2 YSYEKL. The CDR3 spans 13 residues. The DNA for the CDR3 is TGCGCCAGCAGCCAAGATGAGGGGTGGGAGCAGTACTTC. Amino acid sequence: CASSQDEGWEQYF.

This clonotype was found once. A much larger clone lies one base from this, so it may be a read error. The chain employs TRBV20-1 and TRBJ2-5; D possibly corresponds to TRBD1 (6 bases). The CDR3 contains 16 residues. Per the germline V gene, CDR1 is DFQATT and CDR2 is SNEGSKA (reference sequence). CDR3 sequence reads: CSARDSMTGYQGTQYF. Here the CDR3 DNA reads TGCAGTGCTAGGGACTCTATGACAGGATACCAAGGGACCCAGTACTTC.

The sample holds a few counts of this clonotype. The chain recombines TRBV5-1 with TRBJ2-1; D unresolved. The CDR3 totals 12 residues. With 1 base removed from V and 10 bases from J, the gap between germline ends came to 9 bases. CDR1 SGHRS and CDR2 YFSETQ come from the germline V gene. CDR3 nucleotides: TGCGCCAGCAGCTTGACCCTCGAAGAGCAGTTCTTC. Translation gives CASSLTLEEQFF.

The rearrangement joins TRBV24-1 to TRBJ2-1, with D unclear. The CDR3 extends over 15 amino acids. The V and J ends lost 4 bases and 4 bases respectively, with 13 bases between them. CDR1 KGHDR and CDR2 SFDVKD come from the germline V gene. In nucleotides, the CDR3 is TGTGCCACCAGTGACCCCGCACTCCCTTACAATGAGCAGTTCTTC. It codes for CATSDPALPYNEQFF.

The V and J genes are TRBV5-1 and TRBJ2-7; 7 bases map to TRBD1. The better agreement between TRBJ2-5 and the DNA end casts doubt on the J call. Germline CDR1 and CDR2: SGHRS and YFSETQ. This CDR3 spans 14 amino acids. The CDR3 region has the DNA TGCGCCAGCAGCTTGCTTAACAGGGGAGAGACCCAGTACTTC. Its protein product is CASSLLNRGETQYF.

This clonotype appeared once. Possible read error: a much larger clone is one base away. This chain uses TRBV29-1 with TRBJ2-3; D remains ambiguous. V lost 7 bases, J lost 6 bases, and 14 bases lay in between. From germline, CDR1 is SQVTM and CDR2 ANQGSEA. CDR3 length: 12 amino acids. The CDR3 protein is CSDAKFVDTQYF. CDR3 bases: TGCAGCGATGCTAAATTCGTGGATACGCAGTATTTT.

The chain's CDR3 is CASSYPKNNQPQHF. The CDR3 bases are TGTGCCAGCAGTTACCCGAAGAATAATCAGCCCCAGCATTTT. The gene calls are TRBV6-5 and TRBJ1-5; no firm D call. Germline CDR1 reads MNHEY; CDR2 reads SVGAGI. The length of the CDR3 is 14 residues. Between the trimmed V and J ends, which lost 2 bases and 4 bases, there was a span of 9 bases.

The genes are TRBV7-9 and TRBJ1-2; 9 bases agree with TRBD1. Germline loops: CDR1 SEHNR, CDR2 FQNEAQ (reference sequence). With 3 bases clipped from V and 6 bases from J, the junction kept 8 bases outside the gene matches. The CDR3 runs to 15 residues. The CDR3 region has the DNA TGTGCCAGCAGCTTTGAAGGGACAGGGTATAATGGCTACACCTTC. It specifies CASSFEGTGYNGYTF.

The chain links TRBV4-1 to TRBJ1-2, with D perhaps matching TRBD1 (6 bases). This CDR3 contains 13 residues. CDR1 and CDR2 (germline): MGHRA, YSYEKL. Trimming removed 3 bases at V and 4 bases at J, with 9 bases between. CDR3 sequence (DNA): TGCGCCAGCAGCCAGACAGGACTCTATGGCTACACCTTC. Its translation is CASSQTGLYGYTF.

The genes are TRBV11-2 and TRBJ1-2; D is possibly TRBD1 (6 bases). CDR3 length equals 15 residues. Germline lookup yields CDR1 SGHAT and CDR2 FQNNGV. With 1 base removed from V and 1 base from J, the gap between germline ends came to 10 bases. The CDR3 DNA reads as TGTGCCAGCAGCTTAGCAGGGGCAGTTAACTATGGCTACACCTTC. It encodes CASSLAGAVNYGYTF.

The rearrangement uses TRBV12-3 or TRBV12-4 and TRBJ2-5, with 8 nucleotides matching TRBD2. This CDR3 region has 13 residues. Trimming cost V 8 bases and J 4 bases; bases outside gene matches: 6. DNA of the CDR3: TGTGCCAGCGGGGGACTAGTGGGAGAGACCCAGTACTTC. This translates into CASGGLVGETQYF.

This clonotype was detected only a few times. The V and J genes are TRBV15 and TRBJ1-4; maybe TRBD1 (5 bases). The germline V and J ends were trimmed by 3 bases and 7 bases, with 12 bases remaining between them. Germline values: CDR1 LNHNV, CDR2 YYDKDF (reference sequence). This CDR3 has 14 amino acids. In nucleotides, the CDR3 is TGTGCCACCAGCAGGGGGGGTGAAGGTGAAAAACTGTTTTTT. It is translated as CATSRGGEGEKLFF.

CDR3 in amino acids: CASRNRGYFTDTQYF. The CDR3 bases are TGTGCCAGCAGGAACAGGGGATACTTCACAGATACGCAGTATTTT. The chain uses TRBV2 and TRBJ2-3, with TRBD1 matching over 7 bases. The CDR3 extends over 15 amino acids. The V gene end was trimmed by 6 bases and the J gene end by 2 bases; junction bases not matched to a gene: 8. Per germline, CDR1 SNHLY and CDR2 FYNNEI.

This clonotype turned up a few times. The rearrangement joins TRBV4-3 to TRBJ1-2, with 7 bases aligning to TRBD1. The CDR3 has 16 amino acids. The germline gives CDR1 LGHNA, CDR2 YSLEER. Losses at the gene ends were 4 bases for V and 0 bases for J; bases not matched to a gene: 8. The CDR3, as DNA: TGCGCCAGCAGCCTATCCGGGACAGAGCCTAACTATGGCTACACCTTC. Protein sequence: CASSLSGTEPNYGYTF.

This clonotype showed up just a few times. The rearrangement links TRBV5-1 to TRBJ2-1; D remains ambiguous. The CDR3 runs 11 residues. Germline CDR1 reads SGHRS; CDR2 reads YFSETQ. Trimming cost V 3 bases and J 11 bases, with 9 bases left between them. The CDR3 is CASSSDGKQFF. The CDR3 DNA reads as TGCGCCAGCAGCTCGGACGGTAAGCAGTTCTTC.

The chain combines TRBV7-2 with TRBJ1-2; perhaps TRBD1 as D (6 bases). This CDR3 is built from 14 residues. Per the germline V gene, CDR1 is SGHTA and CDR2 is FQGNSA. The V end was cut by 0 bases, the J end by 4 bases, with 9 bases between. The CDR3 nucleotides are TGTGCCAGCAGCTTAGCGGGACACTTCTATGGCTACACCTTC. This translates into CASSLAGHFYGYTF.

Ten or more counts support this clonotype. Compared with germline, one end of the junction differs, possibly owing to a read error. The chain carries TRBV5-1 and TRBJ1-5, with D unresolved. This CDR3 has 13 residues. In germline, CDR1 is SGHRS, CDR2 YFSETQ. Here the CDR3 reads CASSLGNNQPQHF. In DNA, the CDR3 is TGTGCCAGCAGCTTAGGAAACAATCAGCCCCAGCATTTT.

This clonotype was seen a handful of times. This rearrangement joins TRBV9 to TRBJ1-6, with 8 bases aligning to TRBD1. The CDR3 runs 15 residues. J gave up 7 bases and V 3 bases, and 6 bases lay outside the gene matches. Germline lookup yields CDR1 SGDLS and CDR2 YYNGEE. In DNA form, the CDR3 reads TGTGCCAGCAGCGATACGGACAGGGTAAATTCACCCCTCCACTTT. This gives the protein CASSDTDRVNSPLHF.

The rearrangement links TRBV2 to TRBJ2-5, with 8 bases identical to TRBD1. The CDR3 length is 12 residues. CDR1 is SNHLY and CDR2 is FYNNEI in the germline V gene. Unmatched junction bases numbered 5, after V lost 11 bases and J lost 3 bases. The CDR3 nucleotides read TGTGCCCCGGGGACAGGAGAAGAGACCCAGTACTTC. Amino acids: CAPGTGEETQYF.

The chain links TRBV20-1 to TRBJ2-7, with D perhaps TRBD2 (7 bases). Trimming cost V 6 bases and J 2 bases, with 17 bases left between them. The CDR3 runs 14 residues. The germline gives CDR1 DFQATT, CDR2 SNEGSKA (reference sequence). CDR3 in amino acids: CSAVAGAWTYEQYF. The CDR3 DNA sequence: TGCAGTGCGGTCGCGGGGGCATGGACCTACGAGCAGTACTTC.

The chain links TRBV20-1 to TRBJ2-7; no clear D gene. The germline gives CDR1 DFQATT, CDR2 SNEGSKA (reference sequence). Between the trimmed V and J ends, which lost 3 bases and 2 bases, there was a span of 8 bases. The CDR3 is 12 amino acids. CDR3 sequence (DNA): TGCAGTGCTAGTTCCACAGCCTACGAGCAGTACTTC. As protein: CSASSTAYEQYF.

This chain uses TRBV5-6 with TRBJ1-2; D possibly corresponds to TRBD1 (6 bases). Trimming shortened V by 2 bases and J by 8 bases, and 13 bases separated the two germline ends. Germline lookup yields CDR1 SGHDT and CDR2 YYEEEE. This CDR3 region has 13 residues. The CDR3: CASSFGRGLGYTF. The CDR3 DNA reads TGTGCCAGCAGCTTCGGGAGGGGGTTGGGCTACACCTTC.

This clonotype was counted a single time. In DNA form, the CDR3 reads TGTGCCAGCAGCCACTCGGGGGCAAACACTGAAGCTTTCTTT. Protein product: CASSHSGANTEAFF. V and J are TRBV3-1 and TRBJ1-1, with D possibly being TRBD1 (6 bases). The V and J ends lost 3 bases and 2 bases respectively, with 10 bases between them. The CDR3 consists of 14 residues. CDR1 is LGHDT and CDR2 is YNNKEL in the germline V gene (reference sequence).

This clonotype came up a few times. The V gene is TRBV29-1, the J gene TRBJ2-1; D is undetermined. Germline assignment: CDR1 SQVTM and CDR2 ANQGSEA. Between the trimmed V and J ends, which lost 2 bases and 3 bases, there was a span of 11 bases. CDR3 length: 14 residues. The DNA for the CDR3 is TGCAGCGTTGAACTCGGAGTAATCTACAATGAGCAGTTCTTC. Its protein is CSVELGVIYNEQFF.

This clonotype has more than one count but fewer than ten. V gene TRBV7-9 combines with J gene TRBJ2-3, with a tentative D call TRBD2 (7 bases). Trimming stripped 4 bases from V and 3 bases from J, with 23 bases between. This CDR3 is 18 amino acids long. Germline V CDR1 and CDR2: SEHNR, FQNEAQ (reference sequence). CDR3 protein: CASSSVGGQSVPTDTQYF. Here the CDR3 DNA reads TGTGCCAGCAGCTCCGTCGGGGGGCAATCTGTTCCGACAGATACGCAGTATTTT.

For this clonotype: One end of the junction is discordant with germline, which a read error may explain. The genes are TRBV6-1 and TRBJ1-4; a possible D gene is TRBD1 (6 bases). Germline assignment: CDR1 MNHNS and CDR2 SASEGT. The CDR3 sequence is 18 residues long. The chain's CDR3 is CASTLGGYRGGSYEKRFF. Written as DNA, the CDR3 is TGTGCCAGCACTCTAGGGGGGTACCGAGGGGGGAGCTATGAAAAACGGTTTTTT.